A selection of T cell receptor beta chains follows, all from one sample in a study of T cell repertoires in cytomegalovirus infection. MiXCR, run by TCRdb on the reads, gives a single entry per CDR3 protein. The table records fewer than 350,000 distinct CDR3 sequences, 8% to 9.5% of them present only once. The source material was PBMCs. These receptor sequences come from a human donor in good health (CMV status not recorded). Some clones in this sample may be carry-over from other donors' samples. The CDR3 runs from the conserved cysteine through the conserved F or W. Each record gives: V gene, J gene, CDR3 protein.

v_call: TRBV12-3/TRBV12-4
j_call: TRBJ1-5
cdr3_aa: CASSLTEAQHF

v_call: TRBV7-2
j_call: TRBJ1-2
cdr3_aa: CASSTYGTKKGYTF

v_call: TRBV20-1
j_call: TRBJ2-5
cdr3_aa: CSARDTSGRALETQYF

v_call: TRBV4-3
j_call: TRBJ1-2
cdr3_aa: CASSQERSVRTGYTF

v_call: TRBV29-1
j_call: TRBJ2-7
cdr3_aa: CSVEVPGPTYEQYF

v_call: TRBV10-3
j_call: TRBJ2-3
cdr3_aa: CAISLGFHTDTQYF

v_call: TRBV6-6
j_call: TRBJ2-3
cdr3_aa: CASSYGAGDTDTQYF

v_call: TRBV7-3
j_call: TRBJ2-1
cdr3_aa: CASSFDGGAYNEQFF

v_call: TRBV7-9
j_call: TRBJ2-3
cdr3_aa: CASSGPTDTQYF

v_call: TRBV12-3/TRBV12-4
j_call: TRBJ2-7
cdr3_aa: CASSLGHVSGYEQYF

v_call: TRBV28
j_call: TRBJ2-3
cdr3_aa: CASISGTPRADTQYF

v_call: TRBV7-2
j_call: TRBJ2-1
cdr3_aa: CASRSQGIEQFF

v_call: TRBV2
j_call: TRBJ2-2
cdr3_aa: CASKKQGSRTGELFF

v_call: TRBV10-2
j_call: TRBJ1-5
cdr3_aa: CASSAGSNQPQHF

v_call: TRBV18
j_call: TRBJ1-1
cdr3_aa: CASSYERGARTEAFF